This is a list of T cell receptor beta chains from one sample in a study of cytomegalovirus exposure and HLA in healthy donors. Repertoires were generated with immunoSEQ multiplex PCR, while TCRdb's copy carries only in-frame clones and drops some. This table has roughly 110,000 clones, around four fifths appearing once. Material for sequencing was PBMCs. These receptors were obtained from a man aged 50-59 years in good health and CMV-seronegative. Both conserved end residues are part of each CDR3. Fields, in order: V gene, J gene, CDR3 length, CDR3 protein.

v_gene: TRBV6-1
j_gene: TRBJ2-3
len: 15
CDR3aa: CASSEPSASTDTQYF

v_gene: TRBV6-5
j_gene: TRBJ1-2
len: 14
CDR3aa: CASSRPGPGGGYTF

v_gene: TRBV7-2
j_gene: TRBJ2-3
len: 11
CDR3aa: CASSRADTQYF

v_gene: TRBV7-9
j_gene: TRBJ1-5
len: 14
CDR3aa: CASSPKDRVGPQHF

v_gene: TRBV5-1
j_gene: TRBJ1-2
len: 15
CDR3aa: CASSLVAGADYGYTF

v_gene: TRBV6-1
j_gene: TRBJ1-6
len: 13
CDR3aa: CASSEGGSTPLHF

v_gene: TRBV5-4
j_gene: TRBJ2-4
len: 13
CDR3aa: CASSLGQGNIQYF

v_gene: TRBV7-9
j_gene: TRBJ1-2
len: 13
CDR3aa: CASSPGANYGYTF

v_gene: TRBV11-2
j_gene: TRBJ2-3
len: 12
CDR3aa: CASGAVLDTQYF

v_gene: TRBV7-2
j_gene: TRBJ2-1
len: 15
CDR3aa: CASSLGQGSDNEQFF

v_gene: TRBV18
j_gene: TRBJ1-6
len: 14
CDR3aa: CASSQGGPNSPLHF

v_gene: TRBV4-3
j_gene: TRBJ2-5
len: 15
CDR3aa: CASSQDRRRAETQYF

v_gene: TRBV6-5
j_gene: TRBJ2-1
len: 14
CDR3aa: CASSPGQSYNEQFF

v_gene: TRBV6-5
j_gene: TRBJ1-2
len: 14
CDR3aa: CASSYGGEPIGYTF

v_gene: TRBV7-6
j_gene: TRBJ2-2
len: 13
CDR3aa: CASSLGNGRELFF

v_gene: TRBV10-1
j_gene: TRBJ1-2
len: 16
CDR3aa: CASSESRTGPNYGYTF

v_gene: TRBV19
j_gene: TRBJ2-1
len: 13
CDR3aa: CASSERDYNEQFF

v_gene: TRBV7-6
j_gene: TRBJ2-5
len: 14
CDR3aa: CASSAGQIQETQYF

v_gene: TRBV18
j_gene: TRBJ1-5
len: 15
CDR3aa: CASSPTGDSNQPQHF

v_gene: TRBV6-5
j_gene: TRBJ1-2
len: 14
CDR3aa: CASSYATGEHGYTF

v_gene: TRBV7-3
j_gene: TRBJ1-4
len: 14
CDR3aa: CASSLVSTGEKLFF